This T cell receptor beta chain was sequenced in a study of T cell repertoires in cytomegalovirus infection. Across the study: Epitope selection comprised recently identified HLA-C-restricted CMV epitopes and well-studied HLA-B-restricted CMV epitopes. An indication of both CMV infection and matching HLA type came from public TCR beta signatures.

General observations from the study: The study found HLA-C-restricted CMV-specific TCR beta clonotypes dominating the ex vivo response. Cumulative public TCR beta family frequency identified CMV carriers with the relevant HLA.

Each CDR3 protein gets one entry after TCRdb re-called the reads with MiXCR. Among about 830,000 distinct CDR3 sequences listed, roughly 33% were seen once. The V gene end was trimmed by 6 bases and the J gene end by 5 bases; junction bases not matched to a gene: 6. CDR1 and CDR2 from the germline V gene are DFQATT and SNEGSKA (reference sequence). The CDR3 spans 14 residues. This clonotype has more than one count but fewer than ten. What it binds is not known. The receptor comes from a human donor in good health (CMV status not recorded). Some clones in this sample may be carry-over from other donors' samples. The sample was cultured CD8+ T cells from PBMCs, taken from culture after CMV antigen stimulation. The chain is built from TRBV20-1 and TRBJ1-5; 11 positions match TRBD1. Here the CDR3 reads CSAQGQGEDQPQHF. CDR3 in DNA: TGCAGTGCCCAGGGACAGGGGGAAGATCAGCCCCAGCATTTT.